The source of this TCR beta chain is a study of blood T cell repertoires in COVID-19. Across the whole study: Sample material is recorded as cDNA or gDNA derived from T cells, B-cell-depleted T cells, or PBMCs.

In the source study's methods: Estimation of nucleated cell counts was performed using reference gene primer amplification. Generated by immunoSEQ multiplex PCR, the TCRdb table keeps only in-frame clones and is missing some. V, J and clone size derive from that table, while D and trimming were established from the DNA sequence. Among about 260,000 clones listed, about 90% were seen once. The CDR3 runs 14 residues. Trimming cost V 3 bases and J 5 bases; bases outside gene matches: 5. Germline values: CDR1 MDHEN, CDR2 SYDVKM. This clone was observed once. Other DNA sequences in the same sample also yield this CDR3.

The sequence was obtained from a woman aged 45-65 years who had recovered from COVID-19. The sequenced material came from peripheral blood. The gene calls are TRBV28 and TRBJ1-1; 8 nucleotides agree with TRBD1. CDR3 protein: CASSLDRVVTEAFF. CDR3 DNA: TGTGCCAGCAGTTTGGACAGGGTCGTGACTGAAGCTTTCTTT.